The 12 T cell receptor beta chains below all came from one sample that was sequenced in a study of molecular identifiers for immune sequencing clone quantification. TCRdb re-called the PCR reads through MiXCR, storing one row per CDR3 protein. The table includes over 600,000 distinct CDR3 sequences, 20% detected once. The sample was naive CD8+ T cells from blood, with Jurkat cell RNA spiked in. Specified subset: FACS-sorted CD8+CD4-CCR7+CD45RA+ naive T cells. Every receptor here comes from a human donor in good health. Some libraries in this study had Jurkat cell RNA spiked in.

This clonotype was detected a few times. The chain carries TRBV6-2 or TRBV6-3 and TRBJ1-6; 7 positions match TRBD1. Germline V gene lookup returns CDR1 MNHEY and CDR2 SVGEGT. The CDR3 spans 19 residues. The J segment lost 7 bases and the V segment lost 6 bases, leaving 21 bases of the junction unmatched. As DNA, the CDR3 is TGTGCCAGCAGCCTCGACAGGGTAAAGCTTCGATGGCCAAATTCACCCCTCCACTTT. Translated, it gives CASSLDRVKLRWPNSPLHF.

This clonotype came up many times. The gene calls are TRBV7-7 and TRBJ1-2, with 8 bases aligning to TRBD1. V lost 4 bases, J lost 2 bases, and 6 bases stayed unmatched. There are 15 residues in the CDR3. Per the germline V gene, CDR1 is SSHAT and CDR2 is FNYEAQ (reference sequence). CDR3 coding DNA: TGTGCCAGCAGCTACGGACAGGGCATCAACTATGGCTACACCTTC. This codes for CASSYGQGINYGYTF.

This clonotype has ten or more counts. The J gene is TRBJ2-7, the V gene TRBV6-1; D is unclear. V was clipped by 7 bases and J by 1 base, with 14 bases between them. The CDR3 is 14 residues long. Germline V gene sequence: CDR1 MNHNS, CDR2 SASEGT. This CDR3 reads CASIREGWSYEQYF. The CDR3, as DNA: TGTGCCAGCATAAGGGAAGGTTGGTCCTACGAGCAGTACTTC.

This clonotype turned up a few times. This sequence may be a read error, since a much larger clone differs from it by one base. The CDR3 ends on some other residue instead of the conserved phenylalanine or tryptophan, so this is likely a read error. V and J are TRBV20-1 and TRBJ1-1; no clear D. CDR1 and CDR2 (germline): DFQATT, SNEGSKA (reference sequence). This CDR3 comprises 15 residues. V was shortened by 0 bases and J by 5 bases, with 16 bases between the two germline ends. The DNA for the CDR3 is TGCAGTGCTAGAGATTATTCCATACCCCTTACTGAAGCTTTCGTT. Amino acids: CSARDYSIPLTEAFV.

The chain combines TRBV27 with TRBJ1-5; D is ambiguous. Between the trimmed V and J ends, which lost 2 bases and 7 bases, there was a span of 9 bases. Germline lookup yields CDR1 MNHEY and CDR2 SMNVEV (reference sequence). The CDR3 consists of 13 residues. The DNA of the CDR3 is TGTGCCAGCAGTTTAGACGTTTTCCAGCCCCAGCATTTT. Translated: CASSLDVFQPQHF.

This clonotype was observed at least ten times. The genes are TRBV4-1 and TRBJ1-3; no clear D. The CDR3 spans 14 residues. The V gene lost 7 bases and the J gene lost 0 bases, with 10 bases spanning the gap. The germline CDR1 and CDR2 sequences are MGHRA and YSYEKL. For the CDR3, the DNA is TGCGCCAGCAAACGGGGTCCCTCTGGAAACACCATATATTTT. Translated, it gives CASKRGPSGNTIYF.

This clonotype appeared many times. The chain couples TRBV27 to TRBJ1-5; D is perhaps TRBD1 (6 bases). The CDR3 is 13 amino acids. Germline V gene sequence: CDR1 MNHEY, CDR2 SMNVEV (reference sequence). Trimming cost V 2 bases and J 11 bases, with 13 bases left between them. The CDR3 sequence: CASSLVQGRAQHF. CDR3 coding DNA: TGTGCCAGCAGTTTAGTTCAGGGGAGGGCCCAGCATTTT.

This clonotype was found many times. The V call is TRBV7-2, the J call TRBJ2-1, with TRBD1 matching 10 bases. CDR1 SGHTA and CDR2 FQGNSA come from the germline V gene. The ends lost 4 bases at V and 3 bases at J; junction bases unmatched: 9. The length of the CDR3 is 17 residues. The CDR3 here is CASSSRTGGVVYNEQFF. CDR3 nucleotide sequence: TGTGCCAGCAGCTCGCGGACAGGGGGGGTAGTCTACAATGAGCAGTTCTTC. Full variable domain (outside the CDR3, taken from reference TRBV7-2 and TRBJ2-1): GAGVSQSPSNKVTEKGKDVELRCDPISGHTALYWYRQSLGQGLEFLIYFQGNSAPDKSGLPSDRFSAERTGGSVSTLTIQRTQQEDSAVYLCASSSRTGGVVYNEQFFGPGTRLTVL.

The CDR3, as DNA: TGTGCCAGCAGCTATTTCGTGAACACTGAAGCTTTCTTT. This encodes CASSYFVNTEAFF. The chain combines TRBV5-6 with TRBJ1-1; D gene unclear. CDR1 is SGHDT and CDR2 is YYEEEE in the germline V gene. The CDR3 loop spans 13 amino acids. The ends were cut back, 3 bases at V and 0 bases at J, with 6 bases in the middle.

This clonotype was detected a few times. The V gene is TRBV27, the J gene TRBJ2-3, with 8 nucleotides matching TRBD2. CDR1 is MNHEY, CDR2 SMNVEV, per germline (reference sequence). The CDR3 sequence is 19 residues long. Losses at the gene ends were 4 bases for V and 0 bases for J; bases not matched to a gene: 15. The CDR3 protein is CASSSLTGGPDLSTDTQYF. The CDR3, as DNA: TGTGCCAGCAGTTCACTGACGGGAGGGCCTGACTTGAGCACAGATACGCAGTATTTT.

This clonotype was seen at least ten times. The chain is built from TRBV6-5 and TRBJ1-1; no reliable D call. The CDR3 covers 13 residues. Germline V lookup: CDR1 MNHEY, CDR2 SVGAGI. V was clipped by 2 bases and J by 2 bases, with 6 bases between them. The CDR3 DNA sequence: TGTGCCAGCAGTTACGCAGAAAACACTGAAGCTTTCTTT. It encodes CASSYAENTEAFF.

This clonotype was observed many times. CDR3 region: CSVFSETQYF. CDR3 nucleotide sequence: TGCAGCGTCTTCAGTGAGACCCAGTACTTC. The V call is TRBV29-1, the J call TRBJ2-5, with D hard to call. This CDR3 comprises 10 residues. Trimming left V 6 bases short and J 5 bases short, with 7 bases between. The germline gives CDR1 SQVTM, CDR2 ANQGSEA.